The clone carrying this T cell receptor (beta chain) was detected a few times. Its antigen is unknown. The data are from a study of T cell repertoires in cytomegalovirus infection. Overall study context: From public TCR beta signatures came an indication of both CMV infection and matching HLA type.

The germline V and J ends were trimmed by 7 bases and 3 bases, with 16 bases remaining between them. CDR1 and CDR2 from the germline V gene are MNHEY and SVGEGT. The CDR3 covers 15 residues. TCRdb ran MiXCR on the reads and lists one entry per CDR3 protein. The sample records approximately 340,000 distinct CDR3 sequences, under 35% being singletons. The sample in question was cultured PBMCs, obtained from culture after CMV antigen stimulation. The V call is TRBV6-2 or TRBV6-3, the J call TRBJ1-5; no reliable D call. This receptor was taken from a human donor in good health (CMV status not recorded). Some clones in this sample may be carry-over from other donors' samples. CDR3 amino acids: CASKGQTPYNQPQHF. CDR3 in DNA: TGTGCCAGCAAAGGCCAGACGCCTTACAATCAGCCCCAGCATTTT.